Shown below are 7 T cell receptor beta chains from a single sample sequenced in a study of blood T cell repertoires in COVID-19. Using immunoSEQ multiplex PCR, the repertoire was profiled, and TCRdb retains in-frame clones only, with some absent. The table lists 250,000 to 300,000 clones, about 85% of them singletons. The sequenced material came from peripheral blood. Source of these receptors: a man between 18 and 35 years old with active or convalescent COVID-19.

The chain uses TRBV29-1 and TRBJ2-1; perhaps TRBD2 as D (6 bases). This CDR3 spans 14 amino acids. Trimming removed 7 bases at V and 1 base at J, with 14 bases between. The germline CDR1 and CDR2 sequences are SQVTM and ANQGSEA. DNA of the CDR3: TGCAGCGCGGGCGTGGCGGGATCCTACAATGAGCAGTTCTTC. It yields the protein CSAGVAGSYNEQFF.

This rearrangement joins TRBV19 to TRBJ1-5; D unclear. The germline gives CDR1 LNHDA, CDR2 SQIVND (reference sequence). The germline V and J ends were trimmed by 2 bases and 0 bases, with 11 bases remaining between them. The CDR3 totals 16 residues. CDR3 bases: TGTGCCAGTAGTATATCTCGGGGAAATAGCAATCAGCCCCAGCATTTT. It yields the protein CASSISRGNSNQPQHF.

The genes are TRBV6-5 and TRBJ1-4; 7 nucleotides match TRBD1. V was pared by 5 bases and J by 8 bases, with 8 bases of the junction left unmatched. This CDR3 spans 14 amino acids. CDR1 and CDR2 (germline): MNHEY, SVGAGI. In nucleotides, the CDR3 is TGTGCCAGCAGTAGATCGGGACAGAGGGAAAAACTGTTTTTT. Residues: CASSRSGQREKLFF.

This chain joins TRBV12-3 or TRBV12-4 and TRBJ2-5, with D possibly being TRBD1 (6 bases). Trimming removed 6 bases from V and 5 bases from J, with 13 bases in between. The CDR3 length is 13 residues. The CDR3 sequence is CASRQGSGETQYF. The CDR3 DNA reads as TGTGCCAGCAGACAGGGTTCAGGGGAGACCCAGTACTTC.

The chain links TRBV27 to TRBJ2-6; D ambiguous. Per the germline V gene, CDR1 is MNHEY and CDR2 is SMNVEV (reference sequence). V was cut by 1 base and J by 0 bases, with 19 bases left in between. The CDR3 totals 20 residues. CDR3 sequence: CASSLWAEPVYDSGANVLTF. As DNA, the CDR3 is TGTGCCAGCAGTTTATGGGCAGAGCCAGTCTATGACTCTGGGGCCAACGTCCTGACTTTC.

The chain couples TRBV2 to TRBJ2-1; D unclear. Between the trimmed V and J ends, which lost 8 bases and 0 bases, there was a span of 11 bases. This CDR3 region has 14 residues. Per germline, CDR1 SNHLY and CDR2 FYNNEI. CDR3 sequence: CASEAWSSYNEQFF. The CDR3 region has the DNA TGTGCCAGCGAGGCCTGGAGCTCCTACAATGAGCAGTTCTTC. Filled out from reference TRBV2 and TRBJ2-1, the complete variable domain reads EPEVTQTPSHQVTQMGQEVILRCVPISNHLYFYWYRQILGQKVEFLVSFYNNEISEKSEIFDDQFSVERPDGSNFTLKIRSTKLEDSAMYFCASEAWSSYNEQFFGPGTRLTVL.

This clone turned up a few times. The J gene is TRBJ2-7, the V gene TRBV18; D gene ambiguous. Trimming cost V 5 bases and J 6 bases, with 14 bases left between them. Germline CDR1 is KGHSH and CDR2 is LQKENI. This CDR3 has 13 amino acids. In DNA form, the CDR3 reads TGTGCCAGCTCAACTGACACCTCCCTCGAGCAGTACTTC. Amino acids: CASSTDTSLEQYF.